The T cell receptor (beta chain) described here comes from a study of blood T cell repertoires in COVID-19. The germline CDR1 and CDR2 sequences are MNHNY and SVGAGI (reference sequence). The CDR3 contains 16 residues. V gave up 5 bases and J gave up 3 bases; unmatched junction bases: 7. TCRdb keeps only in-frame clones here, not all; method: immunoSEQ multiplex PCR. In the table there are approximately 130,000 clones, around 81% of which are singletons. The chain carries TRBV6-6 and TRBJ2-2, with 9 bases aligning to TRBD1. The receptor's source is a middle-aged man with active or convalescent COVID-19. The sample was peripheral blood. CDR3 DNA: TGTGCCAGCAGTAAGGTACAGGGGGCGCACACCGGGGAGCTGTTTTTT. This translates into CASSKVQGAHTGELFF.